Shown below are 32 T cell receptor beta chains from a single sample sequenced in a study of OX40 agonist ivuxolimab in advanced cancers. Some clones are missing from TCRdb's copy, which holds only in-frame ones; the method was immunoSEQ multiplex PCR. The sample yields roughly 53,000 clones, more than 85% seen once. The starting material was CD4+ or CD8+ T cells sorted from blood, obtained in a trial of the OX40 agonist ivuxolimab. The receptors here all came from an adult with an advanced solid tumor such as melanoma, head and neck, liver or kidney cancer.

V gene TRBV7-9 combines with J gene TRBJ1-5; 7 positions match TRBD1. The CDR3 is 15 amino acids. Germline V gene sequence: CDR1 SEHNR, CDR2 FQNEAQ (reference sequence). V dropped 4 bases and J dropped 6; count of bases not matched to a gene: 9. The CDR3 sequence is CASSSEDRYGQPQHF. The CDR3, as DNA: TGTGCCAGCAGCTCTGAGGACAGGTATGGTCAGCCCCAGCATTTT.

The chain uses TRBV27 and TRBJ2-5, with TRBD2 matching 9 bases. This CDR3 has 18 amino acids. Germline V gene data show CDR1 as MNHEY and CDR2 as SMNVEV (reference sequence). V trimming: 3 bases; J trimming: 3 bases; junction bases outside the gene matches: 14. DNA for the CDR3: TGTGCCAGCAGTTTCCGGGGGGCAGGTAGCGGGAGCAAAGAGACCCAGTACTTC. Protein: CASSFRGAGSGSKETQYF.

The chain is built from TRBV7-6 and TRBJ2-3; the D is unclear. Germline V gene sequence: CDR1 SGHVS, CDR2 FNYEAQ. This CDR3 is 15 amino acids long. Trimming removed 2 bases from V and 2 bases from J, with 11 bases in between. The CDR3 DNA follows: TGTGCCAGCAGCTTACTTGCGGAGCACACAGATACGCAGTATTTT. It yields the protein CASSLLAEHTDTQYF.

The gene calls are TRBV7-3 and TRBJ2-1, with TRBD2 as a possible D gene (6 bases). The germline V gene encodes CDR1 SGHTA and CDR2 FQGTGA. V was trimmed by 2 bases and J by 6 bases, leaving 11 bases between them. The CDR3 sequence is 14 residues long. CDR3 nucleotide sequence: TGTGCCAGCAGCTTAGGTGTGGGGGGCAATGAGCAGTTCTTC. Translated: CASSLGVGGNEQFF.

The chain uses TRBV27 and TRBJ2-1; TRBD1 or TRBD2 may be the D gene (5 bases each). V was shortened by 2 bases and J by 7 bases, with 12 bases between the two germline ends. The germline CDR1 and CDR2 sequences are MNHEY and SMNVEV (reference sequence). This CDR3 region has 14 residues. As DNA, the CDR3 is TGTGCCAGCAGTTTAATCCGGGGCGGGAATGAGCAGTTCTTC. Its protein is CASSLIRGGNEQFF.

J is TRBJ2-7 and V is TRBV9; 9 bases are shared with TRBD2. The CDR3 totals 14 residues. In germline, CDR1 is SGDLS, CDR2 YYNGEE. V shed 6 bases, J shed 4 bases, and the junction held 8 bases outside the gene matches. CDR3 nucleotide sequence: TGTGCCAGCACCCGAGCGGGGGGCCATTACGAGCAGTACTTC. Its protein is CASTRAGGHYEQYF.

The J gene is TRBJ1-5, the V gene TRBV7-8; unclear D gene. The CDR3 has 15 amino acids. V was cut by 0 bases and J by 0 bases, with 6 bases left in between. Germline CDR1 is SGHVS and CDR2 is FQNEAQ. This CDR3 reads CASSLAHPSNQPQHF. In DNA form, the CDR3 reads TGTGCCAGCAGCTTAGCCCACCCTAGCAATCAGCCCCAGCATTTT.

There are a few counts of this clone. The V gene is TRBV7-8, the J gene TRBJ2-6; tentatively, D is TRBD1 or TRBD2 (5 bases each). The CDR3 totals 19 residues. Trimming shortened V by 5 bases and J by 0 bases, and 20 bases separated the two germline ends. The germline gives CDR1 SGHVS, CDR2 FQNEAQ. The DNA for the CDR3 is TGTGCCAGCAGCCCCCTGGCCCCGGGACGGTACTCTGGGGCCAACGTCCTGACTTTC. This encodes CASSPLAPGRYSGANVLTF.

DNA of the CDR3: TGTGCCAGCAGCTTAGGTGGTCCCCTAAGCTCCTACGAGCAGTACTTC. Protein: CASSLGGPLSSYEQYF. The V and J genes are TRBV7-9 and TRBJ2-7, with unresolved D. The germline gives CDR1 SEHNR, CDR2 FQNEAQ (reference sequence). Trimming left V 1 base short and J 0 bases short, with 13 bases between. The CDR3 contains 16 residues.

The CDR3 DNA reads as TGTGCCCTTATCACTCTAGCGGAGCCTCAAGAGACCCAGTACTTC. This codes for CALITLAEPQETQYF. The chain carries TRBV2 and TRBJ2-5; 7 nucleotides match TRBD2. The V and J ends lost 11 bases and 2 bases, in that order; junction bases with no gene match: 14. This CDR3 is 15 amino acids long. The germline gives CDR1 SNHLY, CDR2 FYNNEI.

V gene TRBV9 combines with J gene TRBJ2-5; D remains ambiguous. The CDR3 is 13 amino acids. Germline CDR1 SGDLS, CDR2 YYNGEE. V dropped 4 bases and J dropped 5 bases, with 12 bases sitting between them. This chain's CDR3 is CASSPRRVETQYF. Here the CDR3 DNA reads TGTGCCAGCAGCCCCCGTAGGGTGGAGACCCAGTACTTC.

CDR3 in DNA: TGTGCCACCCTTCCCACCGGGGAGCTGTTTTTT. Translation: CATLPTGELFF. The genes are TRBV11-2 and TRBJ2-2, with D uncertain. Germline V CDR1 and CDR2: SGHAT, FQNNGV. V lost 10 bases, J lost 4 bases, and 7 bases lay in between. The CDR3 length is 11 residues.

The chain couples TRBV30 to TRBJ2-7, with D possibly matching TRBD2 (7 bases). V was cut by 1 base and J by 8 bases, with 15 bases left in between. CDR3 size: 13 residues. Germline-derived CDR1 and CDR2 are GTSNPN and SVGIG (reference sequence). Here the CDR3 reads CAWSAGGLYKQYF. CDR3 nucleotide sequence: TGTGCCTGGAGTGCGGGGGGCCTTTACAAGCAGTACTTC. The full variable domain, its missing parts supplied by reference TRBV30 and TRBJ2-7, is SQTIHQWPATLVQPVGSPLSLECTVEGTSNPNLYWYRQAAGRGLQLLFYSVGIGQISSEVPQNLSASRPQDRQFILSSKKLLLSDSGFYLCAWSAGGLYKQYFGPGTRLTVT.

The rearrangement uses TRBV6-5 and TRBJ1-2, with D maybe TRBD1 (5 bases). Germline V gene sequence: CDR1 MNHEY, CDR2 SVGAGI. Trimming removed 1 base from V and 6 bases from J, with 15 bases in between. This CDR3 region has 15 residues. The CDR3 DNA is TGTGCCAGCAGTTACTATCCCAGGGATAAGGATGGCTACACCTTC. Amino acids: CASSYYPRDKDGYTF.

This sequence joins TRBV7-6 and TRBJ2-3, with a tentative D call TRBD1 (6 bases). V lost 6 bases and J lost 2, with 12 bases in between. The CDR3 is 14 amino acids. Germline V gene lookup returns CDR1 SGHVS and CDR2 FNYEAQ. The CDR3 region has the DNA TGTGCCAGCAGTCCTGACAGGACCACAGATACGCAGTATTTT. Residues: CASSPDRTTDTQYF.

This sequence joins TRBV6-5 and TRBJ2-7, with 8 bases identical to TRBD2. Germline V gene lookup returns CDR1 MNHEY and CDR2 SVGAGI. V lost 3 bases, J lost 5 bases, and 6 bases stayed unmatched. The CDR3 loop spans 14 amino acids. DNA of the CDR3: TGTGCCAGCAGTTATAGCGGGAAGTCCCACGAGCAGTACTTC. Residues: CASSYSGKSHEQYF.

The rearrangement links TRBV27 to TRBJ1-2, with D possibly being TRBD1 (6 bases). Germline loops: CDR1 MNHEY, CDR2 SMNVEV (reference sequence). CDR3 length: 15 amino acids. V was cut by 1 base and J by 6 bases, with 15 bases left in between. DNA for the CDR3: TGTGCCAGCAGTTTATGGCACGGGACATATAATGGCTACACCTTC. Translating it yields CASSLWHGTYNGYTF.

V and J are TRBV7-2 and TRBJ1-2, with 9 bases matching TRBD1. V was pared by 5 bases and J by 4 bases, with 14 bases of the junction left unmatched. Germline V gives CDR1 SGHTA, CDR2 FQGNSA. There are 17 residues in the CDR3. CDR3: CASSRRDRAYPGYGYTF. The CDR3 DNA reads TGTGCCAGCAGCCGCCGGGACAGGGCATATCCTGGCTATGGCTACACCTTC. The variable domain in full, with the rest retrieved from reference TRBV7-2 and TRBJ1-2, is GAGVSQSPSNKVTEKGKDVELRCDPISGHTALYWYRQSLGQGLEFLIYFQGNSAPDKSGLPSDRFSAERTGGSVSTLTIQRTQQEDSAVYLCASSRRDRAYPGYGYTFGSGTRLTVV.

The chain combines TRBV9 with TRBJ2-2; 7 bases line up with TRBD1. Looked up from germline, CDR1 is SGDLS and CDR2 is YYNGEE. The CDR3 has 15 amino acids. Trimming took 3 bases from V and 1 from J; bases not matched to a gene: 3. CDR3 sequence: CASSAGTENTGELFF. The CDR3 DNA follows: TGTGCCAGCAGCGCGGGGACAGAGAACACCGGGGAGCTGTTTTTT.

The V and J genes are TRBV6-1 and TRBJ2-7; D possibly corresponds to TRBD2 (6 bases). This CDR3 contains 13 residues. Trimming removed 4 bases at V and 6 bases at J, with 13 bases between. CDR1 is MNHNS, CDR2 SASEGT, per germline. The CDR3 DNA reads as TGTGCCAGCAGTGTTACGGAGGGGTTCGAGCAGTACTTC. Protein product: CASSVTEGFEQYF.

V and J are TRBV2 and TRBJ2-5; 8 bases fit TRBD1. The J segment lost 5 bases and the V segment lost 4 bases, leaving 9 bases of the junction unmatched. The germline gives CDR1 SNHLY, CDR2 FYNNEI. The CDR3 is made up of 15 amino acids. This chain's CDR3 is CASSGTGTPGETQYF. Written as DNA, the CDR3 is TGTGCCAGCAGTGGGACAGGGACCCCTGGGGAGACCCAGTACTTC.

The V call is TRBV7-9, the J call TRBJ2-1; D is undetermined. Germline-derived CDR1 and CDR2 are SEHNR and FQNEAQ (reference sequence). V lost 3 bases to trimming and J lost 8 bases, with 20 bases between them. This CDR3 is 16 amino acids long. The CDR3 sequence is CASSFTVASLLDEQFF. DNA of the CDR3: TGTGCCAGCAGCTTCACGGTGGCTAGTTTGCTCGATGAGCAGTTCTTC.

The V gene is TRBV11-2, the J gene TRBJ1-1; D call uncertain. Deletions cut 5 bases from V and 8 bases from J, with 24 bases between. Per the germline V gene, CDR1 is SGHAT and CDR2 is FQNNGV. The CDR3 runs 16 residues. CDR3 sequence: CASSQRSWYSGNEAFF. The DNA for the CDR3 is TGTGCCAGCAGCCAGCGATCTTGGTATTCGGGGAACGAAGCTTTCTTT.

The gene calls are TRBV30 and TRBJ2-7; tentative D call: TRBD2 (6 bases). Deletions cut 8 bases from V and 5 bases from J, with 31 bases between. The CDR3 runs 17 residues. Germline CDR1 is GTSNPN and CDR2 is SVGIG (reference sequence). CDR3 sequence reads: CAGGNSLLWGSRHEQYF. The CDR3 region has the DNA TGTGCCGGGGGGAATTCCCTCCTGTGGGGGAGTCGCCACGAGCAGTACTTC.

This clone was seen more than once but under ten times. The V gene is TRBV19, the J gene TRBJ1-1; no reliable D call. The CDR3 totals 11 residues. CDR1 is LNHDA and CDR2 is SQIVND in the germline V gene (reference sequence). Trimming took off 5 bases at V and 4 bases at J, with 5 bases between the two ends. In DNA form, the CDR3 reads TGTGCCAGTAGTTCAATCACTGAAGCTTTCTTT. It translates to CASSSITEAFF.

CDR3 in amino acids: CASSWTRGGYNEQFF. The CDR3 bases are TGTGCCAGCAGTTGGACTAGGGGCGGCTACAATGAGCAGTTCTTC. This rearrangement joins TRBV28 to TRBJ2-1; 7 bases fit TRBD2. V was clipped by 4 bases and J by 3 bases; unmatched bases: 6. The CDR3 spans 15 residues. The germline gives CDR1 MDHEN, CDR2 SYDVKM.

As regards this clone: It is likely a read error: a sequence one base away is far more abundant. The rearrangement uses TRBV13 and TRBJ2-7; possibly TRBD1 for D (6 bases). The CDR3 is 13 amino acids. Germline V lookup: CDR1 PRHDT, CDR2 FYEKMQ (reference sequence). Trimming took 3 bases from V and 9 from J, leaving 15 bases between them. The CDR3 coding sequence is TGTGCCAGCAGCTTGGGACACCTTCATGGGCAGTACTTC. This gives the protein CASSLGHLHGQYF.

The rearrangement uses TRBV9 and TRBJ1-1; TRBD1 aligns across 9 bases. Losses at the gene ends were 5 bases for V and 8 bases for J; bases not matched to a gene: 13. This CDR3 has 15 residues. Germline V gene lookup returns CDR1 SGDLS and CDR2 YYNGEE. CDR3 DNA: TGTGCCAGCAGAGCTTCCTCCGGGACAGGGCTCGAAGCTTTCTTT. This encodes CASRASSGTGLEAFF.

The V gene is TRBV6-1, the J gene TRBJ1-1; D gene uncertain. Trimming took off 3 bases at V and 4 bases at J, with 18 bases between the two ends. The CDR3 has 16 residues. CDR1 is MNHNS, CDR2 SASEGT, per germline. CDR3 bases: TGTGCCAGCAGTGATCTTGGAGCAAGGCCTGGCACTGAAGCTTTCTTT. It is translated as CASSDLGARPGTEAFF.

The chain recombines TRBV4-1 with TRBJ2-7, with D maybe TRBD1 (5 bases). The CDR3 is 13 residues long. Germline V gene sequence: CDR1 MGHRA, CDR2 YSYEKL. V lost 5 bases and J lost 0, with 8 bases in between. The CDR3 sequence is CASSLDSSYEQYF. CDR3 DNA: TGCGCCAGCAGCTTAGACAGCTCCTACGAGCAGTACTTC.

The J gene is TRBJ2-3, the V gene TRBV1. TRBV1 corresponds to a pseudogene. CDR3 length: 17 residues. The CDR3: CTSSQDGARRRGDTQYF. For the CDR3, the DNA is TGCACCAGCAGCCAAGACGGGGCCCGCCGAAGGGGAGATACGCAGTATTTT.

CDR3: CASSDSQTGSNYGYTF. CDR3 nucleotide sequence: TGTGCCAGCAGTGACTCTCAGACGGGATCTAACTATGGCTACACCTTC. This sequence joins TRBV27 and TRBJ1-2, with D unresolved. The V end was cut by 5 bases, the J end by 0 bases, with 16 bases between. The CDR3 contains 16 residues. CDR1 is MNHEY, CDR2 SMNVEV, per germline (reference sequence).